This TCR beta chain originates from a study of technical replicates of blood from a few donors. V was cut by 6 bases and J by 8 bases, with 10 bases left in between. Germline assignment: CDR1 MDHEN and CDR2 SYDVKM. The CDR3 has 12 residues. The assay was immunoSEQ multiplex PCR, and TCRdb's table has in-frame clones only and misses some. The data hold about 74,000 clones, with roughly 94% observed a single time. V usage is TRBV28 and J usage is TRBJ1-4; D is unresolved. The source material was T cells isolated from PBMCs. The receptor's source is a human donor in good health. CDR3: CASSPGLEKLFF. CDR3 nucleotide sequence: TGTGCCAGCAGCCCGGGATTAGAAAAACTGTTTTTT.